This T cell receptor (beta chain) derives from a study of beta chain features in type 1 diabetes (dated by TCRdb to the late 2010s). A note on the overall study: Mean age, gender distribution, total cell number and subset yield did not differ between patients and healthy donors. A total of around 110,000,000 sorted cells were examined across all samples, and RNA yield correlated strongly with the number of cells per subset. The study compared TCRB repertoires of sorted circulating CD4+ T cell subsets between recently diagnosed type 1 diabetes patients and matched healthy donors. Naive and central memory subsets were obtained from all 30 or so donors, but regulatory and stem cell-like memory subsets were isolated from only 8 patients and roughly eight healthy donors.

A remark on this clone: What antigen it recognizes has not been identified. There are no base qualities to consult, and no much larger clone falls within one base.

The entire isolated RNA was reverse transcribed using the High Capacity cDNA Reverse Transcription Kit, and thus expressed TCRB transcripts were sequenced. Deep immunoSEQ sequencing was applied to naive, central memory and regulatory T cell samples, giving an average of around 3.8 million total reads per sample. Sorted cells were lysed in RLT buffer and RNA was extracted with DNase-treated RNeasy Micro or Mini kits, depending on cell number. Each cell subset was processed separately to prevent cross-contamination, with patient and healthy donor samples processed together. TCRB sequences were amplified from cDNA with the immunoSEQ multiplex PCR, producing 87-bp fragments spanning the CDR3 region. Amplicons were sequenced on the Illumina HiSeq platform. The published analysis was carried out like this. Synthetic template baselines were used to correct PCR bias computationally, reads within Hamming distance 2 were collapsed together, and singletons that could not be merged were discarded. Reads were aligned against IMGT to assign V, D and J genes, CDR3 length and insertions or deletions at six rearrangement sites. Within each subset, clonotype counts were normalized to the number of sorted cells before true diversity and Gini coefficients were calculated with the tcR R package. The overlap coefficient, calculated on TCRB nucleotide sequences, was used to quantify repertoire sharing. Out-of-frame TCRB sequences from naive cells were analyzed to stand in for the pre-selection repertoire. The clones in this table, taken by TCRdb from immuneACCESS, are in-frame only. Not every clone is retained; where verified, under half of the shortfall comes from an unresolved V gene, and the cause of the rest is unknown. V, J and clone size were drawn from that table, and D and trimming were deduced from the DNA. Across this sample there are some 660,000 clones, with around 15% seen only once. In total, the top ten clones hold 0.03% to 0.04% of the sample.

The study at large found these results: Patients with type 1 diabetes made fewer insertions and deleted more nucleotides at VDJ recombination sites, implying thymic rearrangement abnormalities. Because small numbers of individuals were included in the HLA sub-analyses, any influence of HLA type on TCRB rearrangement was left unresolved. In all four CD4+ subsets, TCRB CDR3 length was moderately but significantly shorter in type 1 diabetes patients. Naive, central memory and regulatory TCRB repertoires appeared more similar among patients than among healthy donors. Because cDNA was sequenced instead of genomic DNA, highly expressing activated cells could be over-represented, though the groups showed no difference in activation or CD3 levels. PCR may preferentially amplify shorter templates, but because patient and control samples were amplified and corrected together, any resulting skew would affect both groups equally.

A single peripheral blood draw of about 116 mL on average was collected from each donor into heparinised tubes. Using a panel that included CD45RO, CCR7, CD25, CD127, CD95 and CD27, naive, central memory, regulatory and stem cell-like memory CD4+ T cells were sorted on a BD FACSAria II. Purity was above 98% for every sorted population. PBMCs were isolated immediately by Lymphoprep density gradient centrifugation and stained directly without culture. Samples were stained and sorted in pairs, with one healthy donor and one patient per experiment, so that batch effects were minimized. In the germline V gene, CDR1 corresponds to SGHRS and CDR2 to YFSETQ. Deletion took 0 bases off V and 8 bases off J, with a span of 21 bases between the germline ends. From the cysteine up to the phenylalanine, the CDR3 has a length of 17 residues. Only the CDR3 region is kept as DNA, spanning 51 bases read in frame from base 1.

What was sequenced was naive CD4+ T cells from blood. Sample cell subset or site, as interpreted from the label and publication: true naive CD4+ T cells. The clonotype was recovered from a young man with type 1 diabetes. The chain links TRBV5-1 with TRBJ2-1, and possibly TRBD2, on 6 matching bases. The sequenced DNA is TGCGCCAGCAGCTTGGCCCGAGGCCAAGCGGGTTCAGATGAGCAGTTCTTC. This codes for CASSLARGQAGSDEQFF.